This T cell receptor (beta chain) was sequenced during a study of PD-L1 blockade in urothelial cancer. Study background: Males with bladder-origin urothelial cancer constituted twenty-five of 29 patients.

Time point reported: pretreatment peripheral blood. A total of 1 to 8 samples per patient were collected pretreatment and on-treatment. Assay: immunoSEQ multiplex PCR; the TCRdb copy retains only in-frame clones and omits some. The sample carries roughly 16,000 clones, 70% to 90% recorded once. This clone showed up just a few times. Trimming cost V 6 bases and J 9 bases, with 12 bases left between them. This CDR3 has 13 residues. Germline values: CDR1 MNHNY, CDR2 SVGAGI (reference sequence). The chain joins TRBV6-6 to TRBJ1-6, with D possibly TRBD1 on 5 matching bases. The TCR comes from a man aged 70-80 years with urothelial cancer. Sequenced material: PBMCs, taken around atezolizumab (anti-PD-L1) treatment. CDR3 loop: CASRGLGRSPLHF. CDR3 sequence (DNA): TGTGCCAGCAGGGGACTTGGGCGTTCACCCCTCCACTTT.